This T cell receptor beta chain was captured in a study of shared clonotypes between healthy human individuals (dated by TCRdb to 2018 to 2021). Study-level background: The cohort included a few men and a couple of women between 18 and 49 years of age. Per donor, three plates each were used for CD4 naive and CD4 memory, two for CD8 naive, and one for CD8 memory. To estimate repertoire size and how much clonotypes are shared between individuals, the study performed deep sequencing of blood TCR repertoires from a few healthy adults. Libraries were prepared and TCR repertoires were sequenced by different laboratories using diverse techniques, in order to increase sequencing depth and limit assay-specific biases. Leukapheresis yielded between about 0.85 and 9 billion PBMCs per donor.

Healthy HIV-negative adults with no recently reported acute infections or vaccinations were included as donors. Only Caucasian adults living in Nashville, Tennessee, USA were represented among the donors. CD8 memory samples combined magnetically selected CD45RO+ cells with CCR7-negative CD45RA+ effector memory (TemRA) cells. Blood was obtained by leukapheresis, after which PBMCs were separated by Ficoll-Histopaque density gradient centrifugation and cryopreserved in liquid nitrogen vapor phase. Analytical flow cytometry was used to check the purity and quantity of every magnetically sorted T cell population. Genomic DNA was isolated from every sorted fraction and measured by UV absorbance on a Nanodrop 2000c. The CDR3 runs 15 amino acids, cysteine and phenylalanine included. Here the CDR3 DNA is all that survives: 45 bases in frame from base 1. V ends up 2 bases short and J 4 bases short, with an unmatched junction base count of 6. The germline V gene gives CDR1 as SGHTA and CDR2 as FQGTGA.

For this clone: Its antigen is not yet known. There are no base qualities to consult, and no much larger clone falls within one base.

TCR CDR3 regions were amplified from genomic DNA by multiplex PCR using the deep immunoSEQ assay. Extracted genomic DNA from each cell subset was distributed evenly across all wells of several immunoSEQ 96-well plates, and each plate was treated as a replicate. For sorted subsets, each replicate PCR was loaded with 150 to 250 ng genomic DNA, equivalent to 25,000 to 35,000 T cell genomes. Purified libraries were quantified with a Qubit 3.0 fluorometer, sized on a Bioanalyzer 2100, and re-quantified with the KAPA Library Quantification kit. Every immunoSEQ 96-well plate was sequenced on a separate single-read 150-cycle Illumina NextSeq 550 flow cell. The study's own analysis went as follows. Because the immunoSEQ output included only junctional sequences and no quality scores, the filtering could not be the same as the filtering used for full-length reads. To assign V/J genes and CDR3, sequences were annotated against IMGT germline references using PyIR, a Python wrapper for IgBLAST v1.9. Reads with weak V/J assignments (E-value above 1e-6), missing CDR3, stop codons, out-of-frame junctions, or ambiguous translated residues were removed. V3J clonotypes were defined by identical inferred V gene, J gene, and CDR3 amino acid sequence. Percentage overlap between repertoires was calculated by dividing the number of shared unique clonotypes by the size of the smaller repertoire. Three approaches were used to assess repertoire richness: RTK rarefaction, the Chao1 estimator, and Recon v2.1 estimates of unobserved clonotypes. OLGA was used to compute generation probabilities for all TCRbeta clonotypes that the gDNA method yielded from a handful of donors. TCRdb's version of the immuneACCESS table is confined to in-frame rearrangements and falls short of the full clone set. An unresolved V gene accounts for under half of the shortfall where checked; the remainder is of unknown origin. V, J and clone size are those of that table, while D and trimming were read from the DNA. The sample table shows 110,000 or so clones, and under 70% are seen once. The ten biggest clones cover approximately 25% of the sample.

Overall results and qualifications from the work: Sharing across several donors was observed for 4.5% to 6.5% of naive CD4, 3% to 3.5% of naive CD8, roughly 2.3% of memory CD4, and about 0.4% of memory CD8 clonotypes. Even with the large sequencing depth, rarefaction of the sorted-subset datasets indicated that sequencing was incomplete. Naive subsets generally had larger estimated clonotype richness than memory subsets did. Based on pairwise subsampling, the degree of clonotype sharing among donors was expected to be affected by sequencing depth. Compared with non-shared clonotypes, clonotypes shared by all four sorted-subset donors had higher generation probabilities. Sampling was restricted to blood, and TCR repertoires in tissue are likely to differ from TCR repertoires in blood. Because the study included a small number of donors, the genetic and exposure-history diversity represented was limited.

The TCR comes from a woman aged 25 to 39 in good health. Sequenced: memory CD8+ T cells sorted from blood. The label giving this sample's cell subset or site can be read as: CD45RO+ cells pooled with CCR7-negative TemRA cells. The chain is encoded by TRBV7-3 joined to TRBJ2-5, with 8 bases matching TRBD1. The CDR3 amino acid sequence is: CASSLGVGQGETQYF. At the DNA level, the sequence is TGTGCCAGCAGCTTAGGCGTCGGACAGGGAGAGACCCAGTACTTC.